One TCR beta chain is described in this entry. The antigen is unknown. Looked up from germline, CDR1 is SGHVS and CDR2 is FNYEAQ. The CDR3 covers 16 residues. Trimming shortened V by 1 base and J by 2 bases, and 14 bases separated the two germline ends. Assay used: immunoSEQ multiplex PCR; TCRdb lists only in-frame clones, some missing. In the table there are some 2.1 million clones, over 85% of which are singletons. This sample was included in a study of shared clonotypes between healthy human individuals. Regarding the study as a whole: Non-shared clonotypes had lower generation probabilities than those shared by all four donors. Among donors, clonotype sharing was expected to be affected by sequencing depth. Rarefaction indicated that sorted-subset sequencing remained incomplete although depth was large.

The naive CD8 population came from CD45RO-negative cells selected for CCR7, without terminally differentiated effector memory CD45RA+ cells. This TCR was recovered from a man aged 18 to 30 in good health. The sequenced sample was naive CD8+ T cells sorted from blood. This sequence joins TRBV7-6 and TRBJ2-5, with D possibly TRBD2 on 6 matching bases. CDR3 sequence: CASSLDLVREQETQYF. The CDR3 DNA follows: TGTGCCAGCAGCTTAGATCTGGTGCGGGAACAAGAGACCCAGTACTTC.